These 10 T cell receptor beta chains were sequenced from one sample in a study of technical replicates of blood from several donors. TCRdb keeps only in-frame clones here, not all; method: immunoSEQ multiplex PCR. The data show about 94,000 clones, about 96% seen once. The specimen was T cells isolated from PBMCs. The receptors stem from a human donor in good health.

This clone is a singleton in its sample. V gene TRBV29-1 combines with J gene TRBJ1-1, with 10 nucleotides matching TRBD1. V trimming: 7 bases; J trimming: 7 bases; junction bases outside the gene matches: 12. The CDR3 length is 14 residues. CDR1 and CDR2 from the germline V gene are SQVTM and ANQGSEA. As DNA, the CDR3 is TGCAGCGCCTCCGGGACAGGGGTTCCAATTGAAGCTTTCTTT. It translates to CSASGTGVPIEAFF.

The rearrangement joins TRBV5-1 to TRBJ1-5; the D gene is possibly TRBD1 (5 bases). V was shortened by 4 bases and J by 6 bases, with 17 bases between the two germline ends. The CDR3 has 15 residues. Per the germline V gene, CDR1 is SGHRS and CDR2 is YFSETQ. CDR3 nucleotide sequence: TGCGCCAGCAGCGCTAGCCCGGGGGGAGTTCAGCCCCAGCATTTT. This gives the protein CASSASPGGVQPQHF.

V gene TRBV5-1 combines with J gene TRBJ2-3; tentative D call: TRBD1 (6 bases). Germline lookup yields CDR1 SGHRS and CDR2 YFSETQ. The CDR3 totals 15 residues. V dropped 0 bases and J dropped 2 bases, with 10 bases sitting between them. The CDR3 nucleotides are TGCGCCAGCAGCTTGGATGGACAGCTCACAGATACGCAGTATTTT. It yields the protein CASSLDGQLTDTQYF.

The V and J genes are TRBV28 and TRBJ2-7; D perhaps matches TRBD2 (5 bases). CDR1 is MDHEN and CDR2 is SYDVKM in the germline V gene. The V gene lost 4 bases and the J gene lost 3 bases, with 13 bases spanning the gap. The CDR3 extends over 14 amino acids. CDR3 sequence reads: CASSSSGKFYEQYF. CDR3 nucleotide sequence: TGTGCCAGCAGTTCGTCCGGGAAATTCTACGAGCAGTACTTC.

The V call is TRBV6-6, the J call TRBJ2-7; weak D call: TRBD2 (5 bases). Germline CDR1 MNHNY, CDR2 SVGAGI (reference sequence). This CDR3 comprises 14 residues. The V gene lost 7 bases and the J gene lost 0 bases, with 13 bases spanning the gap. The CDR3 protein is CASTGGDVSYEQYF. CDR3 sequence (DNA): TGTGCCAGCACCGGAGGTGACGTCTCCTACGAGCAGTACTTC.

The chain combines TRBV11-2 with TRBJ2-1, with 8 bases matching TRBD2. This CDR3 comprises 12 residues. Germline CDR1 SGHAT, CDR2 FQNNGV. V trimming: 5 bases; J trimming: 9 bases; junction bases outside the gene matches: 3. The CDR3 sequence is CASSVAGSEQFF. The CDR3, as DNA: TGTGCCAGCAGCGTAGCGGGATCTGAGCAGTTCTTC.

J is TRBJ2-7 and V is TRBV10-3; 10 bases align to TRBD1. V lost 3 bases to trimming and J lost 3 bases; unmatched junction nucleotides: 2. From germline, CDR1 is ENHRY and CDR2 SYGVKD. The CDR3 is 14 amino acids. CDR3 sequence (DNA): TGTGCCATCAGTGATGGGACAGGGGACTACGAGCAGTACTTC. This sequence encodes CAISDGTGDYEQYF.

This clone was detected once. The rearrangement links TRBV9 to TRBJ2-3; maybe TRBD1 (6 bases). The V gene's germline CDR1 is SGDLS and CDR2 YYNGEE. V shed 0 bases and J shed 4 bases, with 15 bases lying between them. CDR3 size: 16 residues. The CDR3 DNA reads TGTGCCAGCAGCGTAGGCCACAGGGTAGTGGCAGATACGCAGTATTTT. As protein: CASSVGHRVVADTQYF.

The rearrangement links TRBV5-6 to TRBJ2-7, with a tentative D call TRBD1 (6 bases). The length of the CDR3 is 16 residues. CDR1 is SGHDT and CDR2 is YYEEEE in the germline V gene. Trimming took 1 base from V and 1 from J, leaving 15 bases between them. CDR3 in amino acids: CASSLIRSGTSYEQYF. CDR3 coding DNA: TGTGCCAGCAGCTTGATACGGAGTGGGACATCCTACGAGCAGTACTTC. The variable domain in full, with the rest retrieved from reference TRBV5-6 and TRBJ2-7, is DAGVTQSPTHLIKTRGQQVTLRCSPKSGHDTVSWYQQALGQGPQFIFQYYEEEERQRGNFPDRFSGHQFPNYSSELNVNALLLGDSALYLCASSLIRSGTSYEQYFGPGTRLTVT.

V and J are TRBV5-1 and TRBJ2-3; 7 nucleotides match TRBD1. The V gene's germline CDR1 is SGHRS and CDR2 YFSETQ. Trimming took 7 bases from V and 6 from J; bases not matched to a gene: 11. The CDR3 is 14 amino acids. For the CDR3, the DNA is TGCGCCAGCGCTACAGGGGTGAGCTCGGATACGCAGTATTTT. Protein: CASATGVSSDTQYF. Full variable domain (rest looked up from reference TRBV5-1 and TRBJ2-3): KAGVTQTPRYLIKTRGQQVTLSCSPISGHRSVSWYQQTPGQGLQFLFEYFSETQRNKGNFPGRFSGRQFSNSRSEMNVSTLELGDSALYLCASATGVSSDTQYFGPGTRLTVL.